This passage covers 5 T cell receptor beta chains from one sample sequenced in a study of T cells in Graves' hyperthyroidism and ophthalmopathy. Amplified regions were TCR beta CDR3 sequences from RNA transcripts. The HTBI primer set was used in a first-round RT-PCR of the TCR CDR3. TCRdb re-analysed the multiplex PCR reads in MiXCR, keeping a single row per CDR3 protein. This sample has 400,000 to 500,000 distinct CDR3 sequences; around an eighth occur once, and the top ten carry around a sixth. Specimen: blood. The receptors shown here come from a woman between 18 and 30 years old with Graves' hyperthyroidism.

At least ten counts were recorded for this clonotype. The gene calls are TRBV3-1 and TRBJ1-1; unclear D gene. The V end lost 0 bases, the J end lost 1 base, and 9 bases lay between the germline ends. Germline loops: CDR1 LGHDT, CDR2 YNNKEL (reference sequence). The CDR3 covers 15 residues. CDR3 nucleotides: TGTGCCAGCAGCCAAGAGGGCGCACGGAACACTGAAGCTTTCTTT. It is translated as CASSQEGARNTEAFF. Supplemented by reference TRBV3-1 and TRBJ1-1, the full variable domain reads DTAVSQTPKYLVTQMGNDKSIKCEQNLGHDTMYWYKQDSKKFLKIMFSYNNKELIINETVPNRFSPKSPDKAHLNLHINSLELGDSAVYFCASSQEGARNTEAFFGQGTRLTVV.

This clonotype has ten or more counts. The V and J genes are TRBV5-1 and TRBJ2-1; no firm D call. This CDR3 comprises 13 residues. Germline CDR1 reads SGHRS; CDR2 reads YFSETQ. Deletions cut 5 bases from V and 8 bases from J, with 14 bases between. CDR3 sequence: CASRESQLDEQFF. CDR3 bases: TGCGCCAGCAGGGAGAGTCAATTGGATGAGCAGTTCTTC.

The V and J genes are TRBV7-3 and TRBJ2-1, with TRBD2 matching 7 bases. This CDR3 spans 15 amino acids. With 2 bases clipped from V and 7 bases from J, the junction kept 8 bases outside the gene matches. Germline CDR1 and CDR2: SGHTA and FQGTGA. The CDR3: CASSLGSGAGNEQFF. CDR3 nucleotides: TGTGCCAGCAGCTTAGGGTCGGGAGCGGGGAATGAGCAGTTCTTC.

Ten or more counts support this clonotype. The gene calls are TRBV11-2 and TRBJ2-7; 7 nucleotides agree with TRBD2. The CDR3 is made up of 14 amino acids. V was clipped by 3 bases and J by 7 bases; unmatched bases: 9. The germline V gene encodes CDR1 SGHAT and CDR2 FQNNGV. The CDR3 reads CASSFLLAVGEQYV. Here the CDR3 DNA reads TGTGCCAGCAGCTTCCTCCTAGCGGTAGGAGAGCAGTACGTC.

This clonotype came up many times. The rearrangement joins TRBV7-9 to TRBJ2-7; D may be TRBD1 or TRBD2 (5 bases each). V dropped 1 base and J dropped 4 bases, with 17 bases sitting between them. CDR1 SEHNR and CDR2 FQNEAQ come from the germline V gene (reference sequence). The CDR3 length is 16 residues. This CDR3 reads CASSLGAGKRGYEQYF. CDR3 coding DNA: TGTGCCAGCAGCTTAGGGGCCGGTAAGAGGGGATACGAGCAGTACTTC.